The next 9 T cell receptor beta chains were all read from a single sample in a study of neurological immune-mediated disorders. MiXCR, applied by TCRdb to the 5' RACE reads, yields one record per CDR3 protein. The repertoire has roughly 89,000 distinct CDR3 sequences, 2% to 3% of them found once; the top ten carry 1.1%. Sequences were obtained from PBMCs. Source of these receptors: a woman aged 25 to 39 with multiple sclerosis.

There are many counts of this clonotype. The chain links TRBV12-3 or TRBV12-4 to TRBJ2-1, with D tentatively TRBD2 (5 bases). CDR3 length equals 16 residues. V gave up 5 bases and J gave up 9 bases, with 23 bases separating them. DNA for the CDR3: TGTGCCAGCAGTACCCGTGGAGGACCGGGATTGGGTGAGCAGTTCTTC. Translation gives CASSTRGGPGLGEQFF.

This clonotype showed up many times. V is TRBV19 and J is TRBJ2-1; a possible D gene is TRBD2 (6 bases). This CDR3 comprises 15 residues. V lost 5 bases and J lost 2, with 13 bases in between. Germline CDR1 LNHDA, CDR2 SQIVND (reference sequence). The DNA of the CDR3 is TGTGCCAGTAGTCCACTAGCCTCCCCCTACAATGAGCAGTTCTTC. Protein product: CASSPLASPYNEQFF.

The table lists this clonotype with many counts. The V call is TRBV12-3 or TRBV12-4, the J call TRBJ2-5; D unclear. Trimming took off 1 base at V and 1 base at J, with 7 bases between the two ends. CDR3 length equals 14 residues. For the CDR3, the DNA is TGTGCCAGCAGTTTAGGCAGGACCCAAGAGACCCAGTACTTC. Translation: CASSLGRTQETQYF.

This clonotype was recorded at least ten times. The J gene is TRBJ1-1, the V gene TRBV20-1; the D gene is possibly TRBD1 (6 bases). The V end was cut by 6 bases, the J end by 5 bases, with 16 bases between. The CDR3 consists of 13 residues. Germline V gene sequence: CDR1 DFQATT, CDR2 SNEGSKA (reference sequence). The CDR3 here is CSATGHPGTEAFF. The CDR3 DNA reads as TGCAGTGCGACGGGACACCCCGGGACTGAAGCTTTCTTT.

This clonotype appeared many times. V is TRBV29-1 and J is TRBJ1-2; 9 nucleotides line up with TRBD1. Germline V gene lookup returns CDR1 SQVTM and CDR2 ANQGSEA. The V gene end was trimmed by 4 bases and the J gene end by 7 bases; junction bases not matched to a gene: 13. The CDR3 length is 15 residues. CDR3 protein: CSVVGRDRVWTGYTF. CDR3 bases: TGCAGCGTTGTGGGACGGGACAGGGTTTGGACTGGCTACACCTTC.

This clonotype was seen many times. V and J are TRBV5-1 and TRBJ2-1; a possible D gene is TRBD2 (6 bases). The germline V gene has CDR1 SGHRS and CDR2 YFSETQ. CDR3 length: 17 amino acids. V was shortened by 4 bases and J by 4 bases, with 21 bases between the two germline ends. The CDR3 nucleotides read TGCGCCAGCAGCGCACCTCTAGGAGCGGGCGAGTACAATGAGCAGTTCTTC. This codes for CASSAPLGAGEYNEQFF.

This clonotype was seen repeatedly, ten times or more. The rearrangement joins TRBV5-1 to TRBJ2-5; 9 bases agree with TRBD2. Germline V gene lookup returns CDR1 SGHRS and CDR2 YFSETQ. With V trimmed by 6 bases and J by 5 bases, 14 bases remained unmatched. The length of the CDR3 is 16 residues. CDR3 nucleotides: TGCGCCAGCACGGCGGCTAGCGGGACCTCCGGGGAGACCCAGTACTTC. Translating it yields CASTAASGTSGETQYF.

In its sample, this clonotype was seen many times. V is TRBV28 and J is TRBJ2-1; TRBD1 aligns across 9 bases. The J segment lost 9 bases and the V segment lost 6 bases, leaving 12 bases of the junction unmatched. This CDR3 contains 15 residues. Germline CDR1 reads MDHEN; CDR2 reads SYDVKM. The DNA for the CDR3 is TGTGCCAGCAGCCCCTGGGGGACAGGGACCCCTGAGCAGTTCTTC. It yields the protein CASSPWGTGTPEQFF.

The sample holds many counts of this clonotype. The chain carries TRBV29-1 and TRBJ2-3; no firm D call. The germline V gene encodes CDR1 SQVTM and CDR2 ANQGSEA. Trimming took 5 bases from V and 2 from J, leaving 8 bases between them. The CDR3 has 12 residues. The CDR3 sequence: CSVFTTTDTQYF. CDR3 DNA sequence: TGCAGCGTTTTCACTACCACAGATACGCAGTATTTT.